This T cell receptor beta chain was found in a study of blood T cell repertoires in COVID-19. Study-level background: Samples of COVID-19 (acute and convalescent) were obtained from the United States, Italy and Spain. The cDNA or gDNA used as material had been derived from T cells, B-cell-depleted T cells, or PBMCs.

Original analysis: Scientists estimated how many nucleated cells there were by amplifying reference gene primers. Profiling relied on immunoSEQ multiplex PCR, and the TCRdb table lists in-frame clones only, not all of them. V, J and clone size are those of that table, while D and trimming were read from the DNA. The top ten clones hold roughly 25% of a sample with 100,000 to 150,000 clones, roughly 80% of them seen once. The sequenced material came from peripheral blood. The sequence came from a human donor in a cohort sampled during active COVID-19.

The CDR3 here is CASSLSRGGAGANVLTF. The CDR3, as DNA: TGTGCCAGCAGCTTATCCCGGGGGGGAGCTGGGGCCAACGTCCTGACTTTC. The genes are TRBV13 and TRBJ2-6; 8 bases fit TRBD2. The CDR3 covers 17 residues. Germline CDR1 reads PRHDT; CDR2 reads FYEKMQ (reference sequence). Trimming at V came to 2 bases and at J to 2 bases, leaving 5 bases not matched to a gene.